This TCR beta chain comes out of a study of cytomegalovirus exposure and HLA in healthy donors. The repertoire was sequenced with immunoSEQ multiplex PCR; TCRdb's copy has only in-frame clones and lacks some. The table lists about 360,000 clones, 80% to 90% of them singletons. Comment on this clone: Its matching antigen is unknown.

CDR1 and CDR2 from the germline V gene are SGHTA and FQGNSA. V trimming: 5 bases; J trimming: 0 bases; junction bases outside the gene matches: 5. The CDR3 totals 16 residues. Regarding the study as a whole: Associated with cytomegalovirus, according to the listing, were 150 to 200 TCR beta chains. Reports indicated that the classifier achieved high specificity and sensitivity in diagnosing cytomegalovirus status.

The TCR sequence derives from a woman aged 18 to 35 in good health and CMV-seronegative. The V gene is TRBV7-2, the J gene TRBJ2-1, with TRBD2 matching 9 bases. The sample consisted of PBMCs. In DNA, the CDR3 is TGTGCCAGCAGCGATCTAGCGGGAAGCTCCTACAATGAGCAGTTCTTC. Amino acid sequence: CASSDLAGSSYNEQFF. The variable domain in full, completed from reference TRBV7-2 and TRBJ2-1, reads GAGVSQSPSNKVTEKGKDVELRCDPISGHTALYWYRQSLGQGLEFLIYFQGNSAPDKSGLPSDRFSAERTGGSVSTLTIQRTQQEDSAVYLCASSDLAGSSYNEQFFGPGTRLTVL.